This T cell receptor beta chain was profiled in a study of T-cell reconstitution after alpha-beta-depleted transplantation in children. TCRbeta library construction was performed incorporating unique molecular identifiers. TCRdb itself ran the PCR reads through MiXCR, one entry per CDR3 protein. The sample shows almost 500,000 distinct CDR3 sequences, about an eighth of them seen only once. CDR1 and CDR2 from the germline V gene are KGHDR and SFDVKD. The germline V and J ends were trimmed by 7 bases and 10 bases, with 6 bases remaining between them. This CDR3 spans 9 amino acids. Sequences were derived from PBMCs from the stem cell graft donor, sampled from the stem cell graft. The TCR comes from a human donor who donated a stem cell graft to a child with combined immunodeficiency. The J gene is TRBJ1-1, the V gene TRBV24-1, with D hard to call. The CDR3 DNA reads TGTGCCACCAGGGAGGGAGCTTTCTTT. It is translated as CATREGAFF.